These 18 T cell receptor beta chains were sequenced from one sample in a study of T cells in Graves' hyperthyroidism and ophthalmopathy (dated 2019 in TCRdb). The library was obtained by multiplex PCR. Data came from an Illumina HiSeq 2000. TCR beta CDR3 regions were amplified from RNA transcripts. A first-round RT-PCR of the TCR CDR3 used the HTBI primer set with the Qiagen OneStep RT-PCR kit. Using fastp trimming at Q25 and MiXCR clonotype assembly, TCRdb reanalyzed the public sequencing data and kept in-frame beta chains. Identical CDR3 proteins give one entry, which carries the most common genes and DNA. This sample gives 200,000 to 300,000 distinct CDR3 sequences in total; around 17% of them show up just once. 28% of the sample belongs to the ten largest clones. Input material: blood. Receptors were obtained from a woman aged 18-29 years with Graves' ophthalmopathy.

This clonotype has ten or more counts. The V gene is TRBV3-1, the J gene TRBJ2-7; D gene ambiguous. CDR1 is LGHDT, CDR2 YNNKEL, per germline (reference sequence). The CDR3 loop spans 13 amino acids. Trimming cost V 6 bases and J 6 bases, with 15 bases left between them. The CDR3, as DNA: TGTGCCAGCAGTCCCCTTGGGGTTTCCGAGCAGTACTTC. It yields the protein CASSPLGVSEQYF.

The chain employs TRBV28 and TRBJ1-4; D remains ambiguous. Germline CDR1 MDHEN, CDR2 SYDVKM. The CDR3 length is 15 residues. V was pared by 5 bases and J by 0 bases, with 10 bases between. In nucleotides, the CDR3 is TGTGCCAGCAGTAAGGTGCGCGCAACTAATGAAAAACTGTTTTTT. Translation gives CASSKVRATNEKLFF.

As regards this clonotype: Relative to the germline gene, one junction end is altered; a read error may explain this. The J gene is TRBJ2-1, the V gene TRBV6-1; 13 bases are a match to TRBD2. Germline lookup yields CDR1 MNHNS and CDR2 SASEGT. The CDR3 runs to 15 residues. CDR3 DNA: TGTGCCGGCAGCCTAAACCGACTAGCGGGGGGCGAGCAGTTCTTC. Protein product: CAGSLNRLAGGEQFF.

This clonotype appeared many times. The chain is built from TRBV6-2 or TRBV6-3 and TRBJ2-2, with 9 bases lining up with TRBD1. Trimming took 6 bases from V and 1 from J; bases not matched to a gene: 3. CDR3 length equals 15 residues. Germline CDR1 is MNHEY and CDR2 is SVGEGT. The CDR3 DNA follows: TGTGCCAGCAGATCGGGACAGGGGAACACCGGGGAGCTGTTTTTT. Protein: CASRSGQGNTGELFF.

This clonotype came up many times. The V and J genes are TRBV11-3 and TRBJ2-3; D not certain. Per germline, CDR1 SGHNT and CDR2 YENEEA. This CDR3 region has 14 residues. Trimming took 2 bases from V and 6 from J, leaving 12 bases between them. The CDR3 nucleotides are TGTGCCAGCAGCTTATTACGGTCCGGGGATACGCAGTATTTT. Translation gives CASSLLRSGDTQYF.

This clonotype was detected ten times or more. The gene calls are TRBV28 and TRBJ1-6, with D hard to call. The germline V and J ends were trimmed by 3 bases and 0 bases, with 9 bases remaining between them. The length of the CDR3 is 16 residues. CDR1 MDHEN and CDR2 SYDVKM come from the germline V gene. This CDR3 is CASSFESSSYNSPLHF. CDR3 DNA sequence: TGTGCCAGCAGTTTTGAATCGAGCTCCTATAATTCACCCCTCCACTTT.

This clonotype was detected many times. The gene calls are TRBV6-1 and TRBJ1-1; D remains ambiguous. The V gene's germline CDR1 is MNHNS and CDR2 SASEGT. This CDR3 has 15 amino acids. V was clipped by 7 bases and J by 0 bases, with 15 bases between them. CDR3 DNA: TGTGCCAGCATCCCCAACAACGGCATGAACACTGAAGCTTTCTTT. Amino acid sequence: CASIPNNGMNTEAFF.

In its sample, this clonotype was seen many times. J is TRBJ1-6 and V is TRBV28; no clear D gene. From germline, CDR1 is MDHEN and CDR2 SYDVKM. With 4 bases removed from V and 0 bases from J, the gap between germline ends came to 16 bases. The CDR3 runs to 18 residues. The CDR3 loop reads CASSSIRVTSSYNSPLHF. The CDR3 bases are TGTGCCAGCAGTTCCATTCGGGTCACTAGCTCCTATAATTCACCCCTCCACTTT.

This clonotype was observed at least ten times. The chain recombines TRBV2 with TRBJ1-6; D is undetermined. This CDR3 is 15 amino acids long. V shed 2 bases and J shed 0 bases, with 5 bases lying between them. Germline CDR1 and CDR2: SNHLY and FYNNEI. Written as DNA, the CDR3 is TGTGCCAGCAGTGAACCTAGCTCCTATAATTCACCCCTCCACTTT. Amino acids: CASSEPSSYNSPLHF. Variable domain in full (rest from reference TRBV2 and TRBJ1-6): EPEVTQTPSHQVTQMGQEVILRCVPISNHLYFYWYRQILGQKVEFLVSFYNNEISEKSEIFDDQFSVERPDGSNFTLKIRSTKLEDSAMYFCASSEPSSYNSPLHFGNGTRLTVT.

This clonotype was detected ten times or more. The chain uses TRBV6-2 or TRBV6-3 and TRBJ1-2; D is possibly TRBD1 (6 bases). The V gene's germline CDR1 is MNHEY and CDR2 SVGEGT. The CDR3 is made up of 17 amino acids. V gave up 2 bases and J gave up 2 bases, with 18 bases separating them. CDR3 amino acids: CASSYTGPGGPNYGYTF. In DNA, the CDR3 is TGTGCCAGCAGTTACACAGGCCCCGGGGGGCCGAACTATGGCTACACCTTC.

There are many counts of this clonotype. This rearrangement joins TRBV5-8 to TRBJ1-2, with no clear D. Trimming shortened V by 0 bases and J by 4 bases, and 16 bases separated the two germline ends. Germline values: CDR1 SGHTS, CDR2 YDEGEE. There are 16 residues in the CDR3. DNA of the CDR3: TGTGCCAGCAGCTTGGTGGCCGGACTTAAGGGCTATGGCTACACCTTC. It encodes CASSLVAGLKGYGYTF.

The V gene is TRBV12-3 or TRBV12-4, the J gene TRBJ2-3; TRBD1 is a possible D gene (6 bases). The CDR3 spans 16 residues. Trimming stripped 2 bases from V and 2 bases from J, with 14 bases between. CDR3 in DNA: TGTGCCAGCAGTTTATCAGGGGCTACATACACAGATACGCAGTATTTT. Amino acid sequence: CASSLSGATYTDTQYF.

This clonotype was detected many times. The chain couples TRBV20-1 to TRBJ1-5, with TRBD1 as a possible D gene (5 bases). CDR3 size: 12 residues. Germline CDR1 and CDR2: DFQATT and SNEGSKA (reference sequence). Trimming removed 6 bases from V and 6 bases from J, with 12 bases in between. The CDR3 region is CSAREGGQPQHF. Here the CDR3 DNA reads TGCAGTGCCAGGGAGGGAGGTCAGCCCCAGCATTTT.

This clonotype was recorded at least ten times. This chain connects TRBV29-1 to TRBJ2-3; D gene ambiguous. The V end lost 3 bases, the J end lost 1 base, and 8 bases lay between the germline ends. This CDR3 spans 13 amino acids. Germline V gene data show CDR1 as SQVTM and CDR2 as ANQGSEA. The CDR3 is CSVDHPGTDTQYF. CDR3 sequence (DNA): TGCAGCGTTGACCACCCCGGCACAGATACGCAGTATTTT.

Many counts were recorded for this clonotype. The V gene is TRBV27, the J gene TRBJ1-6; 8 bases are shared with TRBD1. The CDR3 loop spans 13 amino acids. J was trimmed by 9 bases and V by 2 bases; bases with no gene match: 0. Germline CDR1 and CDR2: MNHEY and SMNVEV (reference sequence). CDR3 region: CASSLGQGSPLHF. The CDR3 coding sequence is TGTGCCAGCAGTTTAGGACAGGGTTCACCCCTCCACTTT.

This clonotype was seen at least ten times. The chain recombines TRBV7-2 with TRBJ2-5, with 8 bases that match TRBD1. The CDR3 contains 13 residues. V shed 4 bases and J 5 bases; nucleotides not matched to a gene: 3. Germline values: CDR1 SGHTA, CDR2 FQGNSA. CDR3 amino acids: CASSSNRGETQYF. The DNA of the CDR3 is TGTGCCAGCAGCTCAAACAGGGGGGAGACCCAGTACTTC.

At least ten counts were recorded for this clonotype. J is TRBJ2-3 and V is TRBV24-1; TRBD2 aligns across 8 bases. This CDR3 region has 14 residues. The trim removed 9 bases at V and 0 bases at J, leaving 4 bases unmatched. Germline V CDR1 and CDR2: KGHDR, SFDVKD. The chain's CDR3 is CATESGGSTDTQYF. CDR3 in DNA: TGTGCCACCGAGAGCGGGGGTAGCACAGATACGCAGTATTTT.

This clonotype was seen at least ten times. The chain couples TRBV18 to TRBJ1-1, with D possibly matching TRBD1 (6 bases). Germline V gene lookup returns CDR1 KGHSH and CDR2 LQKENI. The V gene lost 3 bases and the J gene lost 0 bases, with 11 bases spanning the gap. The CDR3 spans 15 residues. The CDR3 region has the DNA TGTGCCAGCTCACCTCCGGGACAACTGAACACTGAAGCTTTCTTT. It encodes CASSPPGQLNTEAFF.